The rows below give T cell receptor beta chains drawn from one sample of a study of shared clonotypes between healthy human individuals. Sequencing was performed with immunoSEQ multiplex PCR; in TCRdb, only in-frame clones are kept and a portion is missing. The sample lists more than 850,000 clones, 75% to 85% occurring once. The sample taken for sequencing was memory CD4+ T cells from PBMCs. These receptors all stem from a man between 18 and 29 years old in good health. Some clones in this sample may be carry-over from other donors' samples. The CDR3 runs from the conserved cysteine through the conserved F or W. The D gene is left open where the match is weak. Size tells how often a clone was seen (once, few, many) or the class of an expanded clone, and some rows leave it out.

V gene	J gene	CDR3 length	clone size	D gene	CDR3 protein	CDR3 DNA
TRBV4-1	TRBJ2-5	17	.	TRBD1	CASSQNPGQGSGETQYF	TGCGCCAGCAGCCAAAACCCGGGACAGGGGAGTGGGGAGACCCAGTACTTC
TRBV7-3	TRBJ2-3	16	.	TRBD2	CASSFLGGRAPDTQYF	TGTGCCAGCAGCTTCCTTGGGGGGAGGGCCCCGGATACGCAGTATTTT
TRBV18	TRBJ1-5	12	.	.	CASRASNQPQHF	TGTGCCAGCCGGGCTAGCAATCAGCCCCAGCATTTT
TRBV6-1	TRBJ2-3	18	.	TRBD1	CASSEAHTGTAPTDTQYF	TGTGCCAGCAGTGAAGCTCACACCGGGACAGCTCCCACAGATACGCAGTATTTT
TRBV15	TRBJ2-1	15	once	.	CATSRVAGTYNEQFF	TGTGCCACCAGCAGAGTCGCCGGGACCTACAATGAGCAGTTCTTC
TRBV6-5	TRBJ1-1	13	many	.	CASSFIRNTEAFF	TGTGCCAGCAGTTTTATTAGGAACACTGAAGCTTTCTTT
TRBV2	TRBJ1-2	13	.	.	CASSPGVGYGYTF	TGTGCCAGCAGCCCAGGGGTTGGATATGGCTACACCTTC
TRBV27	TRBJ2-1	18	.	TRBD2	CASTRLAGLRSSYNEQFF	TGTGCCAGCACCCGACTAGCGGGTCTTAGGAGCTCCTACAATGAGCAGTTCTTC
TRBV4-2	TRBJ2-1	16	.	TRBD1	CASSQPGTGYYNEQFF	TGTGCCAGCAGCCAACCCGGGACAGGTTACTACAATGAGCAGTTCTTC
TRBV27	TRBJ1-2	10	.	.	CATFRNGYTF	TGTGCCACATTTAGGAATGGCTACACCTTC
TRBV28	TRBJ2-1	15	once	.	CASKGRMLKGNEQFF	TGTGCCAGCAAAGGTCGTATGTTAAAGGGGAATGAGCAGTTCTTC
TRBV11-1	TRBJ1-1	12	.	.	CASSLSYTEAFF	TGTGCCAGCAGCTTAAGCTACACTGAAGCTTTCTTT
TRBV11-3	TRBJ2-7	14	.	.	CASSRGLASYEQYF	TGTGCCAGCAGCCGCGGTCTAGCTTCCTACGAGCAGTACTTC
TRBV18	TRBJ2-5	12	few	.	CASSRVGETQYF	TGTGCCAGCTCACGCGTTGGGGAGACCCAGTACTTC
TRBV7-8	TRBJ1-2	14	once	TRBD1	CASSLGGTGHGYTF	TGTGCCAGCAGCTTGGGGGGGACAGGGCACGGCTACACCTTC
TRBV19	TRBJ2-2	13	.	TRBD1	CASSVGGGGELFF	TGTGCCAGTTCTGTAGGGGGCGGCGGGGAGCTGTTTTTT
TRBV28	TRBJ1-3	17	.	.	CASSSPAGGTVGNTIYF	TGTGCCAGCAGTTCCCCGGCCGGGGGAACGGTTGGAAACACCATATATTTT
TRBV11-2	TRBJ1-6	17	.	TRBD1	CASSLDGQGAWNSPLHF	TGTGCCAGCAGCTTAGATGGGCAGGGGGCTTGGAATTCACCCCTCCACTTT
TRBV27	TRBJ1-5	16	.	.	CASSLSQGHGNQPQHF	TGTGCCAGCAGTTTATCGCAAGGTCACGGCAATCAGCCCCAGCATTTT
TRBV7-2	TRBJ2-7	19	once	TRBD2	CASSEDPGLADGVTYEQYF	TGTGCCAGCAGCGAGGATCCGGGACTAGCGGACGGTGTTACCTACGAGCAGTACTTC
TRBV30	TRBJ2-7	12	.	.	CAWSESRYEQYF	TGTGCCTGGAGCGAATCCCGATACGAGCAGTACTTC
TRBV7-9	TRBJ2-1	15	once	TRBD2	CASSLGGTSGLEQFF	TGTGCCAGCAGCTTAGGGGGGACTAGCGGATTAGAGCAGTTCTTC
TRBV5-1	TRBJ1-2	16	.	.	CASSLVVFGSDRGYTF	TGCGCCAGCAGCTTGGTTGTATTCGGGTCGGACCGTGGCTACACCTTC
TRBV28	TRBJ2-5	18	.	TRBD2	CASRERDTSGRAEETQYF	TGTGCCAGCAGGGAAAGGGATACTAGCGGGAGGGCCGAAGAGACCCAGTACTTC
TRBV11-3	TRBJ2-1	14	.	TRBD2	CASSLGGLDNEQFF	TGTGCCAGCAGCTTAGGGGGACTAGACAATGAGCAGTTCTTC
TRBV11-3	TRBJ2-3	16	.	TRBD1	CASSFGTGGFGDTQYF	TGTGCCAGCAGCTTCGGGACAGGGGGCTTCGGAGATACGCAGTATTTT
TRBV7-2	TRBJ2-3	15	.	.	CASSLGPLARGTQYF	TGTGCCAGCAGCTTAGGTCCCCTAGCCAGGGGTACGCAGTATTTT
TRBV7-3	TRBJ2-2	14	.	.	CASSRTVNTGELFF	TGTGCCAGCAGTAGGACAGTCAACACCGGGGAGCTGTTTTTT
TRBV5-6	TRBJ2-7	14	.	TRBD1	CASSPPGTGFEQYF	TGTGCCAGCAGCCCCCCAGGGACAGGGTTCGAGCAGTACTTC
TRBV5-4	TRBJ2-1	15	.	TRBD2	CASSFDSGRINEQFF	TGTGCCAGCAGCTTCGATAGCGGGAGGATCAATGAGCAGTTCTTC
TRBV6-6	TRBJ2-3	15	.	TRBD1	CASDAPGGEADTQYF	TGTGCCAGCGACGCCCCAGGGGGCGAGGCAGATACGCAGTATTTT
TRBV9	TRBJ2-2	16	.	TRBD1	CASSVAWDRGSGELFF	TGTGCCAGCAGCGTAGCATGGGACAGGGGATCCGGGGAGCTGTTTTTT
TRBV2	TRBJ2-5	11	.	.	CASRRAVTQYF	TGTGCCAGCAGAAGGGCTGTGACCCAGTACTTC
TRBV7-3	TRBJ2-5	13	.	.	CASSLRTAGTQYF	TGTGCCAGCAGCTTAAGAACCGCCGGAACCCAGTACTTC
TRBV28	TRBJ1-3	15	.	.	CASTSPGVGGNTIYF	TGTGCCAGCACCTCTCCAGGGGTAGGTGGAAACACCATATATTTT
TRBV7-8	TRBJ2-1	13	.	TRBD2	CASSSGTSGRWFF	TGTGCCAGCAGCTCCGGGACTAGCGGGAGATGGTTCTTC